The 28 T cell receptor beta chains reported below all come from one sample, sequenced in a study of naive and memory T cell subsets. The beta constant-region primer was an equimolar mix of two oligonucleotides covering TRBC1 and TRBC2. Each CDR3 protein gets one entry after TCRdb re-called the UMI-ligation and nested PCR reads with MiXCR. The table lists about 85,000 distinct CDR3 sequences, roughly 14% of them singletons. Sample: central memory CD4+ T cells from blood. These receptor sequences come from a human donor in good health.

The chain joins TRBV13 to TRBJ2-4, with D hard to call. Trimming cost V 0 bases and J 5 bases, with 14 bases left between them. CDR3 length equals 16 residues. Germline-derived CDR1 and CDR2 are PRHDT and FYEKMQ (reference sequence). CDR3 coding DNA: TGTGCCAGCAGCTTAGGCCTTAGGAGTAAGCAAAACATTCAGTACTTC. Protein product: CASSLGLRSKQNIQYF.

The rearrangement uses TRBV12-3 or TRBV12-4 and TRBJ1-1; maybe TRBD1 (6 bases). V lost 2 bases, J lost 6 bases, and 16 bases lay in between. The CDR3 has 15 amino acids. CDR3 region: CASSLSRAGVPEAFF. The CDR3 bases are TGTGCCAGCAGTTTAAGTCGGGCAGGGGTTCCTGAAGCTTTCTTT.

J is TRBJ2-3 and V is TRBV12-3 or TRBV12-4, with a possible D match to TRBD1 (6 bases). V shed 6 bases and J shed 0 bases, with 10 bases lying between them. The CDR3 totals 14 residues. CDR3 in DNA: TGTGCCAGCAGACAGGGAAGGAGCACAGATACGCAGTATTTT. Translating it yields CASRQGRSTDTQYF.

This clonotype turned up a few times. The rearrangement links TRBV28 to TRBJ2-7; no clear D. V shed 6 bases and J shed 7 bases, with 13 bases lying between them. The CDR3 runs 12 residues. Germline V gene sequence: CDR1 MDHEN, CDR2 SYDVKM. This chain's CDR3 is CASSSRLLEQYF. The CDR3 DNA is TGTGCCAGCAGCTCTCGCCTCCTTGAGCAGTACTTC.

This clonotype was detected a few times. The chain links TRBV23-1 to TRBJ2-2; 7 bases are shared with TRBD1. TRBV23-1 is classed as an ORF, of uncertain function. V trimming: 6 bases; J trimming: 3 bases; junction bases outside the gene matches: 1. This CDR3 is built from 13 residues. Written as DNA, the CDR3 is TGCGCCAGCAGGGGACAGTACACCGGGGAGCTGTTTTTT. It is translated as CASRGQYTGELFF.

This clonotype appeared a few times. This chain connects TRBV27 to TRBJ1-2, with D possibly being TRBD1 (6 bases). This CDR3 is built from 13 residues. V was clipped by 8 bases and J by 7 bases, with 17 bases between them. Per the germline V gene, CDR1 is MNHEY and CDR2 is SMNVEV (reference sequence). CDR3 protein: CASGVAGAPGYTF. For the CDR3, the DNA is TGTGCCAGCGGGGTGGCAGGGGCGCCTGGCTACACCTTC.

J is TRBJ1-5 and V is TRBV12-3 or TRBV12-4; D not resolved. The CDR3 extends over 14 amino acids. With 6 bases removed from V and 1 base from J, the gap between germline ends came to 10 bases. The CDR3 DNA reads TGTGCCAGCAGCCAGGACGGGAGCAATCAGCCCCAGCATTTT. It codes for CASSQDGSNQPQHF.

The rearrangement links TRBV20-1 to TRBJ2-2; the D is unclear. In germline, CDR1 is DFQATT, CDR2 SNEGSKA (reference sequence). The CDR3 covers 15 residues. The V and J ends lost 0 bases and 4 bases respectively, with 12 bases between them. DNA for the CDR3: TGCAGTGCTAGAGATGTGGGCAGCGCCACCGGGGAGCTGTTTTTT. Protein: CSARDVGSATGELFF.

At least ten counts were recorded for this clonotype. The V call is TRBV6-5, the J call TRBJ2-2, with TRBD1 as a possible D gene (5 bases). The germline V gene has CDR1 MNHEY and CDR2 SVGAGI. V was shortened by 5 bases and J by 5 bases, with 18 bases between the two germline ends. The CDR3 consists of 16 residues. The CDR3 reads CASSRQGAARTGELFF. CDR3 in DNA: TGTGCCAGCAGTCGCCAGGGTGCGGCCAGGACCGGGGAGCTGTTTTTT.

Ten or more counts support this clonotype. The genes are TRBV7-7 and TRBJ2-1, with TRBD1 matching 10 bases. The CDR3 runs to 18 residues. Trimming took 3 bases from V and 5 from J; bases not matched to a gene: 13. The germline gives CDR1 SSHAT, CDR2 FNYEAQ (reference sequence). Here the CDR3 reads CASSLKSPGTGADNEQFF. CDR3 coding DNA: TGTGCCAGCAGCTTGAAGTCTCCCGGGACAGGGGCTGACAATGAGCAGTTCTTC. Drawing the rest from reference TRBV7-7 and TRBJ2-1, the complete variable domain is GAGVSQSPRYKVTKRGQDVTLRCDPISSHATLYWYQQALGQGPEFLTYFNYEAQPDKSGLPSDRFSAERPEGSISTLTIQRTEQRDSAMYRCASSLKSPGTGADNEQFFGPGTRLTVL.

This chain joins TRBV20-1 and TRBJ1-4; 9 nucleotides match TRBD1. The CDR3 covers 13 residues. Germline CDR1 DFQATT, CDR2 SNEGSKA (reference sequence). V was pared by 3 bases and J by 8 bases, with 4 bases of the junction left unmatched. This CDR3 reads CSARTGGGEKLFF. Here the CDR3 DNA reads TGCAGTGCTAGGACAGGGGGGGGGGAAAAACTGTTTTTT.

The genes are TRBV4-1 and TRBJ1-4; D unresolved. Trimming removed 3 bases at V and 4 bases at J, with 24 bases between. The germline CDR1 and CDR2 sequences are MGHRA and YSYEKL. The CDR3 sequence is 19 residues long. DNA of the CDR3: TGCGCCAGCAGCCACCCCATTAGCGGCCCTCCGGGCGTTAATGAAAAACTGTTTTTT. Its translation: CASSHPISGPPGVNEKLFF.

V and J are TRBV11-2 and TRBJ2-2; D is unresolved. Trimming left V 1 base short and J 11 bases short, with 8 bases between. Germline V gene sequence: CDR1 SGHAT, CDR2 FQNNGV. The CDR3 is 12 amino acids. The CDR3 DNA is TGTGCCAGCAGCTTAGTCTCAAATGAGCTGTTTTTT. Its translation: CASSLVSNELFF.

This clonotype was detected many times. The chain's CDR3 is CASSSRQGDEQYF. The CDR3, as DNA: TGTGCCAGCAGCTCCCGACAGGGGGACGAGCAGTACTTC. This sequence joins TRBV7-9 and TRBJ2-7; 9 positions match TRBD1. V was clipped by 4 bases and J by 5 bases; unmatched bases: 3. Germline CDR1 is SEHNR and CDR2 is FQNEAQ (reference sequence). This CDR3 is built from 13 residues.

The table lists this clonotype with a few counts. This rearrangement joins TRBV19 to TRBJ1-5, with D possibly being TRBD1 (5 bases). V dropped 8 bases and J dropped 7 bases, with 9 bases sitting between them. The CDR3 loop spans 11 amino acids. Germline V gives CDR1 LNHDA, CDR2 SQIVND (reference sequence). CDR3 nucleotide sequence: TGTGCCAGTGGGGGTAAGCAGCCCCAGCATTTT. Its translation is CASGGKQPQHF.

Only a few counts were recorded for this clonotype. The V call is TRBV7-8, the J call TRBJ2-7, with 11 positions matching TRBD2. The germline gives CDR1 SGHVS, CDR2 FQNEAQ. The CDR3 is 15 residues long. V trimming: 1 base; J trimming: 7 bases; junction bases outside the gene matches: 6. The CDR3 protein is CASSLELAGAGEQYF. The CDR3 DNA reads TGTGCCAGCAGCTTAGAACTAGCGGGAGCGGGAGAGCAGTACTTC. The full variable domain, with the rest looked up from reference TRBV7-8 and TRBJ2-7, is GAGVSQSPRYKVAKRGQDVALRCDPISGHVSLFWYQQALGQGPEFLTYFQNEAQLDKSGLPSDRFFAERPEGSVSTLKIQRTQQEDSAVYLCASSLELAGAGEQYFGPGTRLTVT.

This clonotype appeared many times. The chain links TRBV10-3 to TRBJ2-7, with 9 bases that match TRBD2. V trimming: 6 bases; J trimming: 5 bases; junction bases outside the gene matches: 2. Germline CDR1 and CDR2: ENHRY and SYGVKD. The CDR3 length is 12 residues. CDR3 residues: CAISWTSDEQYF. For the CDR3, the DNA is TGTGCCATCAGCTGGACTAGCGACGAGCAGTACTTC.

In this sample, this clonotype turned up a few times. The rearrangement links TRBV6-2 or TRBV6-3 to TRBJ2-6; 7 bases align to TRBD1. The CDR3 sequence is 14 residues long. Per germline, CDR1 MNHEY and CDR2 SVGEGT. V was clipped by 6 bases and J by 2 bases; unmatched bases: 1. The CDR3 here is CASRQGTGANVLTF. CDR3 coding DNA: TGTGCCAGCAGACAGGGGACTGGGGCCAACGTCCTGACTTTC.

The chain combines TRBV18 with TRBJ2-7; a possible D gene is TRBD1 (8 bases). The CDR3 runs to 16 residues. The germline V gene encodes CDR1 KGHSH and CDR2 LQKENI. The germline V and J ends were trimmed by 3 bases and 4 bases, with 19 bases remaining between them. The CDR3 reads CASSPPRTGREYEQYF. The CDR3 nucleotides are TGTGCCAGCTCACCGCCCCGGACAGGGAGGGAGTACGAGCAGTACTTC.

The chain carries TRBV18 and TRBJ2-5; unclear D gene. Germline V gives CDR1 KGHSH, CDR2 LQKENI. The ends were cut back, 2 bases at V and 2 bases at J, with 9 bases in the middle. The CDR3 is 14 residues long. The CDR3 protein is CASSPGDFQETQYF. The CDR3 nucleotides are TGTGCCAGCTCACCAGGTGACTTTCAAGAGACCCAGTACTTC.

This clonotype was picked up a small number of times. The CDR3 DNA reads as TGCGCCAGCAGCCAAGAACCTAGCGGGAGGGCCTTAGGTTGGTTCTTC. This sequence encodes CASSQEPSGRALGWFF. The chain joins TRBV4-1 to TRBJ2-1; 12 bases line up with TRBD2. This CDR3 has 16 residues. Germline loops: CDR1 MGHRA, CDR2 YSYEKL. The V gene end was trimmed by 0 bases and the J gene end by 15 bases; junction bases not matched to a gene: 12.

The table lists this clonotype with a few counts. The chain links TRBV29-1 to TRBJ2-3; 11 bases line up with TRBD2. The J segment lost 0 bases and the V segment lost 1 base, leaving 12 bases of the junction unmatched. The CDR3 loop spans 19 amino acids. CDR1 and CDR2 from the germline V gene are SQVTM and ANQGSEA. The CDR3 spells CSVEGKLAGDTWSTDTQYF. CDR3 sequence (DNA): TGCAGCGTTGAAGGAAAACTAGCGGGAGATACCTGGAGCACAGATACGCAGTATTTT.

This clonotype was observed a handful of times. The CDR3 nucleotides read TGCGCCAGCAGACCAGGGGAAGAGACCCAGTACTTC. It translates to CASRPGEETQYF. V gene TRBV5-1 combines with J gene TRBJ2-5, with D possibly being TRBD1 (6 bases). CDR1 and CDR2 from the germline V gene are SGHRS and YFSETQ. This CDR3 has 12 residues. Trimming cost V 5 bases and J 3 bases, with 8 bases left between them.

The chain employs TRBV24-1 and TRBJ1-5; unclear D gene. Between the trimmed V and J ends, which lost 3 bases and 7 bases, there was a span of 9 bases. Germline V gives CDR1 KGHDR, CDR2 SFDVKD. CDR3 length: 13 amino acids. CDR3 amino acids: CATSDGLYQPQHF. Here the CDR3 DNA reads TGTGCCACCAGTGATGGACTATACCAGCCCCAGCATTTT.

The V gene is TRBV6-2 or TRBV6-3, the J gene TRBJ2-7; D call uncertain. V lost 2 bases, J lost 6 bases, and 14 bases lay in between. Per the germline V gene, CDR1 is MNHEY and CDR2 is SVGEGT. CDR3 length equals 14 residues. The CDR3 sequence is CASSYVPIGLEQYF. DNA for the CDR3: TGTGCCAGCAGTTACGTACCTATAGGCCTCGAGCAGTACTTC.

The CDR3 loop reads CASSSRQGWTGELFF. In DNA, the CDR3 is TGTGCCAGCAGTTCAAGACAGGGATGGACCGGGGAGCTGTTTTTT. V is TRBV12-3 or TRBV12-4 and J is TRBJ2-2; 7 positions match TRBD1. The V and J ends lost 4 bases and 5 bases, in that order; junction bases with no gene match: 7. CDR3 length equals 15 residues.

This clonotype was recorded a few times. The V gene is TRBV7-2, the J gene TRBJ2-3; maybe TRBD2 (6 bases). Trimming stripped 2 bases from V and 1 base from J, with 10 bases between. CDR1 is SGHTA and CDR2 is FQGNSA in the germline V gene. The CDR3 is 15 residues long. The CDR3 region is CASSLRGIRTDTQYF. The DNA for the CDR3 is TGTGCCAGCAGCTTACGGGGGATTCGCACAGATACGCAGTATTTT.

This clonotype was recorded many times. CDR3 DNA sequence: TGTGCCATCAGTCCATCTAAAGGGCGGGCTGAAGCTTTCTTT. As protein: CAISPSKGRAEAFF. The V call is TRBV10-3, the J call TRBJ1-1, with no clear D. V was trimmed by 5 bases and J by 6 bases, leaving 16 bases between them. Germline CDR1 and CDR2: ENHRY and SYGVKD. The CDR3 sequence is 14 residues long.